Sequencing of this TCR beta chain was carried out in a study of T cell clonality in common variable immunodeficiency. This clone was observed at least ten times. With the read ending 3 residues before the CDR3 end, the germline J gene is used to fill in that end. Patients and controls were mostly of Caucasian heritage. Heparinized whole blood, roughly 4.5 to 9 ml, came from each donor. Only in-frame clones appear in the TCRdb table, and some are missing; sequencing was by immunoSEQ multiplex PCR. The table lists approximately 52,000 clones, with no singletons. CDR3 length equals 13 residues. In germline, CDR1 is SGHTA, CDR2 FQGNSA. Trimming took 2 bases from V and 8 from J, leaving 10 bases between them.

The source of this sequence is a person aged 18 to 75 in good health. The sample consisted of peripheral blood mononuclear cells. The chain is built from TRBV7-2 and TRBJ2-1; D perhaps matches TRBD2 (7 bases). The CDR3 DNA, read in part, is TGTGCCAGCAGCTTAAGGGGGGGGGATGAG. Its translation is CASSLRGGDE. The full CDR3 protein is CASSLRGGDEQFF.